The rows below give T cell receptor beta chains drawn from one sample of a study of blood T cells in healthy people across ages. TCRdb used MiXCR to reprocess the 5' RACE reads, holding one entry per CDR3 protein. The sample records around 800,000 distinct CDR3 sequences, around a quarter being singletons. This sample also appeared in a second study, on T cells of mothers and their children.

The sample taken for sequencing was blood. The receptors were gathered from a boy between 10 and 17 years old in good health. Both conserved end residues are part of each CDR3. Fields, in order: J gene, CDR3 length, D gene, clone size, V gene, CDR3 DNA, CDR3 protein. D genes are given only for firm matches. Only part of the rows carry a size: once, few, many, or a class if the clone is expanded.

>TRBJ2-6|17|-|-|TRBV9
TGTGCCAGCAGCGTAGCTTTGGCAGGCGGTGGGGCCAACGTCCTGACTTTC
CASSVALAGGGANVLTF
>TRBJ2-5|15|TRBD2|few|TRBV5-1
TGCGCCAGCAGCGGCGGACTAGCGGGGGCCGAGACCCAGTACTTC
CASSGGLAGAETQYF
>TRBJ2-7|12|-|-|TRBV28
TGTGCCAGCAGCGCGAAGGGCTACGAGCAGTACTTC
CASSAKGYEQYF
>TRBJ2-1|15|TRBD1|-|TRBV15
TGTGCCACGTCGAGACAGGGGGCGGGGTACAATGAGCAGTTCTTC
CATSRQGAGYNEQFF
>TRBJ2-5|16|TRBD2|many|TRBV15
TGTGCCACCCGGACTAGCGGGGGGGCCGCAACGGAGACCCAGTACTTC
CATRTSGGAATETQYF
>TRBJ1-3|16|TRBD1|-|TRBV5-1
TGCGCCAGCAGCTCCCTCACAGGGGGCTCTGGAAACACCATATATTTT
CASSSLTGGSGNTIYF
>TRBJ2-3|16|TRBD2|-|TRBV29-1
TGCAGCGTTGAAGGGGGACTAGCGGGGATCCCCGATACGCAGTATTTT
CSVEGGLAGIPDTQYF
>TRBJ1-2|13|-|few|TRBV7-6
TGTGCCAGCAGTCTACAGGATGGGGATGGCTACACCTTC
CASSLQDGDGYTF
>TRBJ2-7|13|-|few|TRBV10-3
TGTGCCATCCAGGAGGCAGAAACCTACGAGCAGTACTTC
CAIQEAETYEQYF
>TRBJ2-7|15|TRBD2|-|TRBV20-1
TGCAGTGCTAGAGATCAGACTAGCGGGGAGAGCGAGCAGTACTTC
CSARDQTSGESEQYF
>TRBJ1-5|13|TRBD1|few|TRBV27
TGTGCCAGCAGGCGGACAGGGGGTCAGCCCCAGCATTTT
CASRRTGGQPQHF
>TRBJ2-7|14|-|-|TRBV4-1
TGCGCCAGCAGCCACAGGGACGGAGCCTACGAGCAGTACTTC
CASSHRDGAYEQYF
>TRBJ2-5|13|-|-|TRBV29-1
TGCAGTCTTTTGAGCTCCGGGGCGGAGACCCAGTACTTC
CSLLSSGAETQYF
>TRBJ2-1|16|-|-|TRBV7-2
TGTGCCAGCAGCTCCCATGGGGGGGGCTACTACAATGAGCAGTTCTTC
CASSSHGGGYYNEQFF